These 29 T cell receptor beta chains came from one sample sequenced in a study of blood T cell repertoires in COVID-19. Libraries were prepared by immunoSEQ multiplex PCR; TCRdb keeps only in-frame clonotypes and omits some of them. Altogether hundreds of thousands of clones are present, 85% to 90% being singletons, with the ten largest covering around 0.95%. The sequenced sample was peripheral blood. These receptors all come from a man between 18 and 35 years old with COVID-19, enrolled during active disease.

The chain uses TRBV11-3 and TRBJ2-3; D might be TRBD1 (6 bases). The CDR3 has 13 residues. The V and J ends lost 3 bases and 4 bases respectively, with 8 bases between them. Germline lookup yields CDR1 SGHNT and CDR2 YENEEA. The CDR3 nucleotides read TGTGCCAGCAGCTTGGACAGCCCAGATACGCAGTATTTT. It yields the protein CASSLDSPDTQYF. Together with reference TRBV11-3 and TRBJ2-3, the CDR3 gives the full variable domain: EAGVVQSPRYKIIEKKQPVAFWCNPISGHNTLYWYLQNLGQGPELLIRYENEEAVDDSQLPKDRFSAERLKGVDSTLKIQPAELGDSAVYLCASSLDSPDTQYFGPGTRLTVL.

The V gene is TRBV18, the J gene TRBJ1-6, with 8 bases that match TRBD1. The CDR3 has 16 amino acids. Germline V lookup: CDR1 KGHSH, CDR2 LQKENI. V was pared by 3 bases and J by 7 bases, with 8 bases of the junction left unmatched. The DNA for the CDR3 is TGTGCCAGCTCACCTGGACAGGGTCGGGGAAATTCACCCCTCCACTTT. This codes for CASSPGQGRGNSPLHF. Variable domain in full (rest from reference TRBV18 and TRBJ1-6): NAGVMQNPRHLVRRRGQEARLRCSPMKGHSHVYWYRQLPEEGLKFMVYLQKENIIDESGMPKERFSAEFPKEGPSILRIQQVVRGDSAAYFCASSPGQGRGNSPLHFGNGTRLTVT.

The J gene is TRBJ2-7, the V gene TRBV9; D gene unclear. Trimming pared 2 bases from V and 3 bases from J, leaving 12 bases between. This CDR3 region has 14 residues. Per germline, CDR1 SGDLS and CDR2 YYNGEE. Here the CDR3 reads CASSVSSGVYEQYF. The CDR3, as DNA: TGTGCCAGCAGCGTCTCCTCCGGTGTCTACGAGCAGTACTTC.

The chain joins TRBV28 to TRBJ1-2; possible D gene TRBD1, 5 bases. The germline gives CDR1 MDHEN, CDR2 SYDVKM. V was shortened by 4 bases and J by 9 bases, with 18 bases between the two germline ends. The CDR3 sequence is 14 residues long. CDR3 protein: CASSWTVGGFRYTF. As DNA, the CDR3 is TGTGCCAGCAGTTGGACGGTGGGGGGATTCCGCTACACCTTC.

The sample holds a few counts of this clone. The sample holds other DNA sequences that translate to the same CDR3. CDR3: CASSLGQGGYNEQFF. CDR3 DNA: TGTGCCAGCAGCTTGGGACAGGGGGGCTACAATGAGCAGTTCTTC. The chain has TRBV5-8 and TRBJ2-1; 9 bases line up with TRBD1. The germline CDR1 and CDR2 sequences are SGHTS and YDEGEE. The CDR3 runs 15 residues. V was pared by 0 bases and J by 3 bases, with 1 base of the junction left unmatched.

This sequence joins TRBV2 and TRBJ2-1, with TRBD2 matching 10 bases. There are 13 residues in the CDR3. J gave up 13 bases and V 2 bases, and 5 bases lay outside the gene matches. Germline assignment: CDR1 SNHLY and CDR2 FYNNEI. The CDR3 nucleotides are TGTGCCAGCAGTGAACGGCTAGCGGGAGAACAGTTCTTC. This encodes CASSERLAGEQFF.

The chain couples TRBV21-1 to TRBJ1-2. TRBV21-1 is labeled a pseudogene. This CDR3 has 12 residues. The CDR3 coding sequence is TGTGCCACCCGGAATCGGGGCTATGGCTACACCTTC. Translating gives CATRNRGYGYTF.

The rearrangement joins TRBV21-1 to TRBJ2-3; the table's D call of TRBD2 was not tested on the DNA. TRBV21-1 is listed as a pseudogene. The CDR3 totals 13 residues. The CDR3 reads CASTGTSAGTQYF. The DNA of the CDR3 is TGTGCCTCAACCGGGACTAGCGCGGGTACGCAGTATTTT.

This rearrangement joins TRBV5-1 to TRBJ2-1; possibly TRBD2 for D (5 bases). The germline V and J ends were trimmed by 1 base and 4 bases, with 12 bases remaining between them. The V gene's germline CDR1 is SGHRS and CDR2 YFSETQ. The CDR3 extends over 15 amino acids. The CDR3 is CASSLNWERYNEQFF. The DNA for the CDR3 is TGCGCCAGCAGCTTGAATTGGGAGAGGTACAATGAGCAGTTCTTC. Supplemented by reference TRBV5-1 and TRBJ2-1, the full variable domain reads KAGVTQTPRYLIKTRGQQVTLSCSPISGHRSVSWYQQTPGQGLQFLFEYFSETQRNKGNFPGRFSGRQFSNSRSEMNVSTLELGDSALYLCASSLNWERYNEQFFGPGTRLTVL.

The chain has TRBV6-2 or TRBV6-3 and TRBJ2-3, with D tentatively TRBD2 (6 bases). Trimming left V 5 bases short and J 3 bases short, with 12 bases between. Germline V gene sequence: CDR1 MNHEY, CDR2 SVGEGT. The CDR3 has 14 amino acids. CDR3 DNA: TGTGCCAGCAGTCCCGGGAGCCCGACAGATACGCAGTATTTT. Encoded protein: CASSPGSPTDTQYF.

The gene calls are TRBV24-1 and TRBJ2-3; possibly TRBD2 for D (6 bases). Germline CDR1 reads KGHDR; CDR2 reads SFDVKD. There are 15 residues in the CDR3. The V end lost 3 bases, the J end lost 2 bases, and 11 bases lay between the germline ends. CDR3 coding DNA: TGTGCCACCAGTGATCTGGGCGGGAACACAGATACGCAGTATTTT. This encodes CATSDLGGNTDTQYF.

The J gene is TRBJ1-1, the V gene TRBV5-1, with D perhaps TRBD1 (5 bases). Germline CDR1 reads SGHRS; CDR2 reads YFSETQ. V lost 4 bases and J 3 bases, leaving 16 bases between the germline ends. The CDR3 runs 15 residues. The CDR3 bases are TGCGCCAGCAGCAACGGTGGGGGGTTGGACACTGAAGCTTTCTTT. Translation: CASSNGGGLDTEAFF.

There are a few counts of this clone. The rearrangement links TRBV3-1 (or the pseudogene TRBV3-2) to TRBJ1-2, with D possibly being TRBD1 (6 bases). The CDR3 spans 12 residues. Per the germline V gene, CDR1 is LGHDT and CDR2 is YNNKEL (reference sequence). Between the trimmed V and J ends, which lost 3 bases and 7 bases, there was a span of 9 bases. The CDR3 DNA reads TGTGCCAGCAGCCAGAACAGGGTTGGCTACACCTTC. Amino acids: CASSQNRVGYTF.

The chain is built from TRBV6-5 and TRBJ2-5, with 12 bases fitting TRBD2. V was clipped by 2 bases and J by 5 bases; unmatched bases: 6. CDR1 is MNHEY, CDR2 SVGAGI, per germline. This CDR3 is built from 16 residues. The CDR3 sequence is CASSYVRTSGDETQYF. As DNA, the CDR3 is TGTGCCAGCAGTTACGTAAGGACTAGCGGGGACGAGACCCAGTACTTC.

For the CDR3, the DNA is TGTGCCAGCGGACAGCTCTCCTACAATGAGCAGTTCTTC. Translating gives CASGQLSYNEQFF. J is TRBJ2-1 and V is TRBV6-5; D might be TRBD1 (6 bases). Germline V gene lookup returns CDR1 MNHEY and CDR2 SVGAGI. V was shortened by 8 bases and J by 0 bases, with 8 bases between the two germline ends. This CDR3 region has 13 residues.

The chain has TRBV18 and TRBJ1-3; D is perhaps TRBD1 (5 bases). Germline assignment: CDR1 KGHSH and CDR2 LQKENI. The length of the CDR3 is 16 residues. Trimming cost V 2 bases and J 0 bases, with 11 bases left between them. CDR3 DNA: TGTGCCAGCTCACCATTGGGGGGGAACTCTGGAAACACCATATATTTT. Encoded protein: CASSPLGGNSGNTIYF.

This clone was found once. J is TRBJ2-7 and V is TRBV6-4; 10 nucleotides agree with TRBD2. This CDR3 is 16 amino acids long. Germline V gene data show CDR1 as MRHNA and CDR2 as SNTAGT. Trimming at V came to 2 bases and at J to 2 bases, leaving 6 bases not matched to a gene. CDR3 DNA: TGTGCCAGCAGTGACGTTGTAAGCGGGAGGGCCTACGAGCAGTACTTC. This translates into CASSDVVSGRAYEQYF.

The chain has TRBV28 and TRBJ1-3, with 7 positions matching TRBD1. Germline values: CDR1 MDHEN, CDR2 SYDVKM. The J segment lost 0 bases and the V segment lost 5 bases, leaving 7 bases of the junction unmatched. The CDR3 is made up of 16 amino acids. Here the CDR3 reads CASSRGDRISGNTIYF. CDR3 bases: TGTGCCAGCAGTCGAGGGGACAGAATCTCTGGAAACACCATATATTTT.

This chain links TRBV7-8 with TRBJ1-1; D remains ambiguous. The CDR3 has 11 amino acids. The V gene lost 1 base and the J gene lost 7 bases, with 4 bases spanning the gap. The V gene's germline CDR1 is SGHVS and CDR2 FQNEAQ. The CDR3 is CASSLVNEAFF. The CDR3 DNA follows: TGTGCCAGCAGCTTAGTAAATGAAGCTTTCTTT. Using reference TRBV7-8 and TRBJ1-1 for the parts outside the CDR3, the full variable domain is GAGVSQSPRYKVAKRGQDVALRCDPISGHVSLFWYQQALGQGPEFLTYFQNEAQLDKSGLPSDRFFAERPEGSVSTLKIQRTQQEDSAVYLCASSLVNEAFFGQGTRLTVV.

The chain uses TRBV2 and TRBJ2-2; 11 bases map to TRBD2. The CDR3 is made up of 15 amino acids. J gave up 7 bases and V 4 bases, and 5 bases lay outside the gene matches. The germline CDR1 and CDR2 sequences are SNHLY and FYNNEI. Written as DNA, the CDR3 is TGTGCCAGCAGTGCTAGCGGGGGGCCGGGCGGGGAGCTGTTTTTT. Protein sequence: CASSASGGPGGELFF.

With regard to this clone: Other DNA sequences from this sample encode an identical CDR3 as well. The chain carries TRBV5-8 and TRBJ1-2, with D perhaps matching TRBD1 (5 bases). The CDR3 sequence is 13 residues long. Trimming left V 5 bases short and J 3 bases short, with 11 bases between. Germline V gives CDR1 SGHTS, CDR2 YDEGEE. The CDR3 region is CASRAGTDYGYTF. The DNA for the CDR3 is TGTGCCAGCAGGGCGGGGACGGACTATGGCTACACCTTC. Combining the CDR3 with reference TRBV5-8 and TRBJ1-2 gives the whole variable domain EAGVTQSPTHLIKTRGQQATLRCSPISGHTSVYWYQQALGLGLQFLLWYDEGEERNRGNFPPRFSGRQFPNYSSELNVNALELEDSALYLCASRAGTDYGYTFGSGTRLTVV.

This chain uses TRBV6-5 with TRBJ1-4; the D gene is possibly TRBD1 (5 bases). Trimming cost V 2 bases and J 8 bases, with 12 bases left between them. From germline, CDR1 is MNHEY and CDR2 SVGAGI. The CDR3 contains 14 residues. Here the CDR3 reads CASSYIRTNEKLFF. The CDR3 DNA sequence: TGTGCCAGCAGTTACATTCGGACAAACGAAAAACTGTTTTTT.

This clone was seen only a few times. V gene TRBV7-6 combines with J gene TRBJ2-5; no clear D gene. From germline, CDR1 is SGHVS and CDR2 FNYEAQ. The ends were cut back, 4 bases at V and 3 bases at J, with 6 bases in the middle. CDR3 length: 12 amino acids. CDR3 sequence (DNA): TGTGCCAGCAGCTCAAGAGAAGAGACCCAGTACTTC. Its translation is CASSSREETQYF.

In DNA, the CDR3 is TGTGCCAGCAGCTTTTACCGGAACAGCTTAAGGGATACGCAGTATTTT. Translating it yields CASSFYRNSLRDTQYF. The chain combines TRBV11-2 with TRBJ2-3; no firm D call. CDR3 length equals 16 residues. The V and J ends lost 3 bases and 6 bases respectively, with 19 bases between them. CDR1 is SGHAT and CDR2 is FQNNGV in the germline V gene.

This clone was counted a few times. The chain links TRBV10-1 to TRBJ1-1; 7 nucleotides agree with TRBD1. CDR3 size: 15 residues. V gave up 0 bases and J gave up 1 base; unmatched junction bases: 2. The V gene's germline CDR1 is WNHNN and CDR2 SYGVQD (reference sequence). The CDR3: CASSESRTGNTEAFF. CDR3 coding DNA: TGCGCCAGCAGTGAGTCGAGGACAGGGAACACTGAAGCTTTCTTT.

The chain links TRBV19 to TRBJ1-5; 9 bases align to TRBD1. This CDR3 is 17 amino acids long. The junction had 8 bases not matched to a gene; V was cut back by 2 bases and J by 3 bases. Germline V lookup: CDR1 LNHDA, CDR2 SQIVND (reference sequence). CDR3 residues: CASSIRRTGADNQPQHF. DNA of the CDR3: TGTGCCAGTAGTATAAGGCGGACAGGGGCTGACAATCAGCCCCAGCATTTT.

The gene calls are TRBV5-1 and TRBJ1-1; TRBD1 might be the D (5 bases). CDR1 is SGHRS, CDR2 YFSETQ, per germline. This CDR3 comprises 14 residues. The V end lost 5 bases, the J end lost 4 bases, and 15 bases lay between the germline ends. CDR3 region: CASSGAAGTTEAFF. The CDR3 nucleotides are TGCGCCAGCAGTGGGGCGGCGGGGACCACTGAAGCTTTCTTT. Combining the CDR3 with reference TRBV5-1 and TRBJ1-1 gives the whole variable domain KAGVTQTPRYLIKTRGQQVTLSCSPISGHRSVSWYQQTPGQGLQFLFEYFSETQRNKGNFPGRFSGRQFSNSRSEMNVSTLELGDSALYLCASSGAAGTTEAFFGQGTRLTVV.

The sample holds one count of this clone. The J gene is TRBJ2-5, the V gene TRBV5-1, with TRBD2 as a possible D gene (6 bases). CDR1 SGHRS and CDR2 YFSETQ come from the germline V gene. The CDR3 runs to 14 residues. Trimming cost V 4 bases and J 5 bases, with 15 bases left between them. The CDR3 sequence: CASSPTRGWETQYF. The CDR3 DNA reads TGCGCCAGCAGCCCGACTAGAGGTTGGGAGACCCAGTACTTC. The complete variable domain, with remaining parts taken from reference TRBV5-1 and TRBJ2-5, reads KAGVTQTPRYLIKTRGQQVTLSCSPISGHRSVSWYQQTPGQGLQFLFEYFSETQRNKGNFPGRFSGRQFSNSRSEMNVSTLELGDSALYLCASSPTRGWETQYFGPGTRLLVL.

V is TRBV7-8 and J is TRBJ2-2, with 8 bases that match TRBD2. CDR1 SGHVS and CDR2 FQNEAQ come from the germline V gene. The trim removed 4 bases at V and 3 bases at J, leaving 4 bases unmatched. This CDR3 has 15 amino acids. CDR3 sequence (DNA): TGTGCCAGCAGCTATGGGACTAGATACACCGGGGAGCTGTTTTTT. It encodes CASSYGTRYTGELFF.